This record covers a single TCR beta chain. The sample originates from a study of blood T cell repertoires in COVID-19. Study details: Acute-phase and convalescent COVID-19 samples originated in the United States, Italy and Spain. T cells, B-cell-depleted T cells, or PBMCs supplied cDNA or gDNA.

In the study's own analysis: Reference gene primer amplification yielded estimated nucleated cell counts. This table comes from immunoSEQ multiplex PCR, and its TCRdb copy is limited to in-frame clones, with some not included. V, J and clone size are taken as reported in that table, and D and trimming were inferred from the DNA itself. The sample consists of around 300,000 clones, roughly 89% of them appearing once. The germline V gene encodes CDR1 LNHDA and CDR2 SQIVND (reference sequence). The CDR3 runs 15 residues. V lost 5 bases and J lost 9, with 17 bases in between. This chain links TRBV19 with TRBJ1-6; D gene unclear. The sequencing input was peripheral blood. The origin of this receptor is a young woman with active or convalescent COVID-19. This CDR3 is CASSVQRSPGSPLHF. The CDR3 coding sequence is TGTGCCAGTAGTGTCCAGCGAAGCCCCGGTTCACCCCTCCACTTT.